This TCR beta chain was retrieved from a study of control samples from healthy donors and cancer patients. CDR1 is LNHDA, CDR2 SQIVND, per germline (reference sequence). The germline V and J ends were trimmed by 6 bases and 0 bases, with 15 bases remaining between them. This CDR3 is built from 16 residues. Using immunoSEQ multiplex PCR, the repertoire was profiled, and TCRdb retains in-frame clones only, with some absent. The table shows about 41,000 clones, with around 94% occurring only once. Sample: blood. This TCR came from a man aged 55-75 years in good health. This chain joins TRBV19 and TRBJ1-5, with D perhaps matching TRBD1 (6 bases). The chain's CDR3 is CASRRYGTTSNQPQHF. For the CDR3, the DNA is TGTGCCAGTAGGAGATACGGGACAACTAGCAATCAGCCCCAGCATTTT. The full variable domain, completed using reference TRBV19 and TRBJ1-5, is DGGITQSPKYLFRKEGQNVTLSCEQNLNHDAMYWYRQDPGQGLRLIYYSQIVNDFQKGDIAEGYSVSREKKESFPLTVTSAQKNPTAFYLCASRRYGTTSNQPQHFGDGTRLSIL.